Reported below is one T cell receptor (beta chain). Its antigen is unknown. These data belong to a study of beta chain features in type 1 diabetes. General study results and limits: For type 1 diabetes patients, VDJ junctions showed fewer insertions and more deletions. Across patients, naive, central memory and Treg TCRB repertoires exhibited apparently greater similarity than was observed across healthy donors. Shortening that was moderate but significant affected the TCRB CDR3s of Type 1 diabetes patients in all four CD4+ subsets.

The investigators reverse transcribed all of the isolated RNA, so they sequenced expressed TCRB transcripts. Sequencing was performed with immunoSEQ multiplex PCR; in TCRdb, only in-frame clones are kept and a portion is missing. The sample consists of around 650,000 clones, 9.5% to 15% of them appearing once. Averaging approximately 0.11 L, one heparinised blood draw was given by each donor. In germline, CDR1 is SGDLS, CDR2 YYNGEE. Germline trimming cut 6 bases from V and 2 bases from J; bases unmatched to any gene: 7. The CDR3 is 16 residues long. The source material was naive CD4+ T cells from blood. V usage is TRBV9 and J usage is TRBJ2-2; TRBD2 aligns across 10 bases. The origin of this receptor is a man younger than 45 with type 1 diabetes. The CDR3 DNA reads TGTGCCAGCACAGTAGGACTAGCGGTAAACACCGGGGAGCTGTTTTTT. Its protein product is CASTVGLAVNTGELFF.